The clone carrying this T cell receptor (beta chain) was counted a single time. There are 17 residues in the CDR3. Per the germline V gene, CDR1 is LNHDA and CDR2 is SQIVND (reference sequence). V lost 0 bases and J lost 0, with 13 bases in between. The authors' processing: Cell counts per sample came from amplifying reference gene primers. The repertoire was sequenced with immunoSEQ multiplex PCR; TCRdb's copy has only in-frame clones and lacks some. That table furnishes V, J and clone size, whereas the DNA furnished D and trimming. The sample yields under 250,000 clones, about 85% seen once. These data come from a study of blood T cell repertoires in COVID-19. Turning to the study itself: Acute and convalescent COVID-19 samples came from the United States, Italy and Spain. T cells, B-cell-depleted T cells, or PBMCs supplied cDNA or gDNA.

The chain joins TRBV19 to TRBJ2-3, with a tentative D call TRBD2 (6 bases). The sequencing sample was made of peripheral blood. The receptor comes from a man aged 25 to 40 who had recovered from COVID-19. CDR3 coding DNA: TGTGCCAGTAGTATAGATCTCCCGGGGACTAGCACAGATACGCAGTATTTT. It is translated as CASSIDLPGTSTDTQYF.